A single sample gave rise to the 22 T cell receptor beta chains below, sequenced in a study of monozygotic twins with inflammatory bowel disease. TCRdb re-called the 5' RACE reads and shows each CDR3 protein once, DNA omitted. The sample's table shows approximately 400,000 distinct CDR3 sequences. Sequencing used blood. These receptors were collected from a human donor with ulcerative colitis or Crohn's disease, or a healthy co-twin of an affected twin (not recorded which).

The rearrangement uses TRBV19 and TRBJ1-2; TCRdb proposes TRBD1, but this gene call is untestable without DNA. Looked up from germline, CDR1 is LNHDA and CDR2 is SQIVND (reference sequence). This CDR3 has 15 residues. The CDR3 here is CASSLQTGPNYGYTF. Based on the CDR3 plus reference TRBV19 and TRBJ1-2, the full variable domain is DGGITQSPKYLFRKEGQNVTLSCEQNLNHDAMYWYRQDPGQGLRLIYYSQIVNDFQKGDIAEGYSVSREKKESFPLTVTSAQKNPTAFYLCASSLQTGPNYGYTFGSGTRLTVV.

The rearrangement joins TRBV18 to TRBJ1-2; the TRBD1 assignment by TCRdb is unverifiable without DNA. Germline assignment: CDR1 KGHSH and CDR2 LQKENI. CDR3 length: 14 amino acids. CDR3 amino acids: CASSHIRDNYGYTF.

The CDR3 here is CASSQGTSDAGELFF. The V gene is TRBV4-3, the J gene TRBJ2-2; with no DNA, the TCRdb D assignment of TRBD2 cannot be verified. This CDR3 spans 15 amino acids. Germline values: CDR1 LGHNA, CDR2 YSLEER.

The chain carries TRBV20-1 and TRBJ1-1. The germline V gene encodes CDR1 DFQATT and CDR2 SNEGSKA (reference sequence). This CDR3 comprises 11 residues. CDR3 loop: CSARLNTEAFF.

The chain carries TRBV29-1 and TRBJ2-7; TCRdb's assignment of TRBD1 cannot be checked, as there is no DNA. There are 13 residues in the CDR3. CDR1 SQVTM and CDR2 ANQGSEA come from the germline V gene. The CDR3 region is CSVGGQGGYEQYF.

The rearrangement links TRBV27 to TRBJ2-1; TCRdb's D call of TRBD2 is untestable without DNA. This CDR3 is 12 amino acids long. Germline V gene lookup returns CDR1 MNHEY and CDR2 SMNVEV (reference sequence). This CDR3 reads CASSVQGHEQFF.

The genes are TRBV2 and TRBJ1-4; no DNA is available, so the TRBD1 call from TCRdb remains unchecked. There are 15 residues in the CDR3. CDR1 is SNHLY, CDR2 FYNNEI, per germline. The CDR3 spells CASSEATGSVEKLFF.

This rearrangement joins TRBV4-1 to TRBJ2-7. CDR3 size: 15 residues. In germline, CDR1 is MGHRA, CDR2 YSYEKL. The CDR3 sequence is CASSQDQGSSYEQYF.

The CDR3 protein is CASSLSLGAGTDTQYF. The rearrangement joins TRBV7-8 to TRBJ2-3; TCRdb picks TRBD1, but there is no DNA to check that call. The CDR3 loop spans 16 amino acids. The germline CDR1 and CDR2 sequences are SGHVS and FQNEAQ.

The chain employs TRBV12-3 or TRBV12-4 and TRBJ2-7; the TRBD1 assignment by TCRdb is unverifiable without DNA. This CDR3 is 14 amino acids long. CDR3 region: CASSYQGGGYEQYF.

V is TRBV29-1 and J is TRBJ1-2. Germline assignment: CDR1 SQVTM and CDR2 ANQGSEA. The CDR3 is 13 amino acids. The CDR3 protein is CSVETREYPGYTF.

The CDR3 region is CASSYGTYEQYF. V and J are TRBV6-2 or TRBV6-3 and TRBJ2-7. This CDR3 is 12 amino acids long. Germline V gene data show CDR1 as MNHEY and CDR2 as SVGEGT.

The V gene is TRBV5-1, the J gene TRBJ2-2; no DNA is available, so the TRBD2 call from TCRdb remains unchecked. This CDR3 spans 15 amino acids. Germline CDR1 reads SGHRS; CDR2 reads YFSETQ. This chain's CDR3 is CASQLAGALTGELFF.

The J gene is TRBJ2-6, the V gene TRBV7-2. Germline-derived CDR1 and CDR2 are SGHTA and FQGNSA. The CDR3 totals 17 residues. CDR3 sequence: CASSLAGPTSGANVLTF.

The J gene is TRBJ1-1, the V gene TRBV10-3. This CDR3 comprises 13 residues. Germline CDR1 reads ENHRY; CDR2 reads SYGVKD. This CDR3 is CATQRVVNTEAFF.

V gene TRBV6-1 combines with J gene TRBJ1-1; checking the TCRdb D call of TRBD1 is not possible without DNA. CDR1 and CDR2 (germline): MNHNS, SASEGT. The length of the CDR3 is 14 residues. CDR3 amino acids: CASSREQTYTEAFF.

The rearrangement joins TRBV20-1 to TRBJ2-2. CDR1 and CDR2 (germline): DFQATT, SNEGSKA (reference sequence). This CDR3 spans 15 amino acids. CDR3 protein: CSARGPIANTGELFF.

The chain links TRBV5-1 to TRBJ2-6. This CDR3 spans 14 amino acids. Germline V gene lookup returns CDR1 SGHRS and CDR2 YFSETQ. The CDR3 here is CASIGTSGANVLTF.

This chain joins TRBV7-8 and TRBJ1-4. This CDR3 has 15 amino acids. CDR1 and CDR2 from the germline V gene are SGHVS and FQNEAQ. CDR3: CASSSLGRTNEKLFF.

The V call is TRBV5-4, the J call TRBJ2-1; TCRdb calls TRBD1, which cannot be checked without DNA. Per the germline V gene, CDR1 is SGHNT and CDR2 is YYREEE (reference sequence). The CDR3 runs 15 residues. The CDR3 here is CASSLTTGDYNEQFF.

The V call is TRBV6-5, the J call TRBJ1-5. This CDR3 has 16 residues. Germline V gene sequence: CDR1 MNHEY, CDR2 SVGAGI. The CDR3 is CASSSSRGGGDQPQHF.

The chain is built from TRBV12-3 or TRBV12-4 and TRBJ1-5. This CDR3 region has 13 residues. CDR3: CASSQNSNQPQHF.